One sample yielded the 11 T cell receptor beta chains listed below, sequenced in a study of T-cell reconstitution after alpha-beta-depleted transplantation in children. This sample's TCRbeta library carried unique molecular identifier barcodes. TCRdb re-analysed the PCR reads in MiXCR, keeping a single row per CDR3 protein. The sample shows hundreds of thousands of distinct CDR3 sequences, 16% of them seen only once. The source was PBMCs from the stem cell graft donor, collected from the stem cell graft. The receptors come from a human donor who donated a stem cell graft to a child with acute myeloid leukemia.

This clonotype was seen repeatedly, ten times or more. In nucleotides, the CDR3 is TGTGCCAGAGCGGGAAATGAGCAGTTCTTC. Encoded protein: CARAGNEQFF. This chain uses TRBV6-5 with TRBJ2-1; 7 positions agree with TRBD2. The germline V gene has CDR1 MNHEY and CDR2 SVGAGI. V lost 9 bases to trimming and J lost 7 bases; unmatched junction nucleotides: 0. CDR3 size: 10 residues.

Only a few counts were recorded for this clonotype. The CDR3 protein is CASPGPASGYGYTF. The CDR3 coding sequence is TGTGCCAGCCCGGGGCCAGCATCAGGCTATGGCTACACCTTC. The chain carries TRBV6-1 and TRBJ1-2; TRBD1 is a possible D gene (5 bases). The CDR3 has 14 amino acids. Trimming cost V 8 bases and J 4 bases, with 17 bases left between them. Germline-derived CDR1 and CDR2 are MNHNS and SASEGT.

The V call is TRBV7-2, the J call TRBJ1-6; the match to TRBD1 covers 7 bases. The J segment lost 10 bases and the V segment lost 4 bases, leaving 7 bases of the junction unmatched. The CDR3 is 14 residues long. Germline CDR1 and CDR2: SGHTA and FQGNSA. As DNA, the CDR3 is TGTGCCAGCAGCTACCTACCGGGACAGTCACCCCTCCACTTT. This sequence encodes CASSYLPGQSPLHF.

This clonotype was recorded many times. The chain links TRBV20-1 to TRBJ1-4, with 7 bases fitting TRBD1. This CDR3 comprises 14 residues. V shed 6 bases and J 0 bases; nucleotides not matched to a gene: 4. CDR1 DFQATT and CDR2 SNEGSKA come from the germline V gene (reference sequence). The CDR3 region is CSAGTVTTNEKLFF. CDR3 DNA: TGCAGTGCCGGGACAGTAACAACTAATGAAAAACTGTTTTTT.

This clonotype has at least ten counts. V and J are TRBV20-1 and TRBJ2-5; D unresolved. Germline lookup yields CDR1 DFQATT and CDR2 SNEGSKA (reference sequence). Trimming cost V 6 bases and J 5 bases, with 10 bases left between them. This CDR3 comprises 11 residues. This CDR3 is CSARKKETQYF. The CDR3 DNA reads TGCAGTGCGCGAAAAAAGGAGACCCAGTACTTC.

This chain joins TRBV7-9 and TRBJ1-1; the D gene is possibly TRBD1 (5 bases). The CDR3 length is 14 residues. V dropped 4 bases and J dropped 8 bases, with 17 bases sitting between them. Germline lookup yields CDR1 SEHNR and CDR2 FQNEAQ (reference sequence). The CDR3 loop is CASSSDTGVREAFF. The CDR3 DNA is TGTGCCAGCAGCTCCGACACGGGGGTTCGAGAAGCTTTCTTT.

The chain links TRBV5-1 to TRBJ2-3, with 11 bases that match TRBD2. The V and J ends lost 4 bases and 6 bases, in that order; junction bases with no gene match: 4. This CDR3 comprises 14 residues. Germline V gene sequence: CDR1 SGHRS, CDR2 YFSETQ. CDR3 coding DNA: TGCGCCAGCAGCGATAGCGGGGGGGCGGATACGCAGTATTTT. This sequence encodes CASSDSGGADTQYF.

The sample holds a few counts of this clonotype. The chain combines TRBV12-3 or TRBV12-4 with TRBJ2-7; D uncertain. Trimming took off 3 bases at V and 7 bases at J, with 13 bases between the two ends. This CDR3 spans 13 amino acids. In DNA, the CDR3 is TGTGCCAGCAGTTTGCACACACCCTGGGAGCAGTACTTC. The encoded protein is CASSLHTPWEQYF.

This clonotype was recorded at least ten times. The genes are TRBV15 and TRBJ2-1; perhaps TRBD1 as D (5 bases). V lost 0 bases, J lost 5 bases, and 8 bases lay in between. Germline assignment: CDR1 LNHNV and CDR2 YYDKDF (reference sequence). This CDR3 is built from 14 residues. CDR3 DNA: TGTGCCACCAGCAGAGAGGGGCAGAACAATGAGCAGTTCTTC. This encodes CATSREGQNNEQFF.

The chain couples TRBV4-3 to TRBJ2-6; D unclear. V was shortened by 2 bases and J by 0 bases, with 11 bases between the two germline ends. The CDR3 has 17 amino acids. Germline assignment: CDR1 LGHNA and CDR2 YSLEER. The CDR3 is CASSQNHRSSGANVLTF. CDR3 DNA: TGCGCCAGCAGCCAAAACCACAGAAGCTCTGGGGCCAACGTCCTGACTTTC.

This clonotype was picked up a small number of times. The V gene is TRBV2, the J gene TRBJ2-5; 10 nucleotides line up with TRBD2. Germline loops: CDR1 SNHLY, CDR2 FYNNEI. J lost 5 bases, V lost 6 bases, and 3 bases had no gene match. The CDR3 consists of 13 residues. The CDR3 reads CASRLTSGETQYF. CDR3 bases: TGTGCCAGCAGGCTGACTAGCGGGGAGACCCAGTACTTC.